This TCR beta chain was sequenced for a study of CD8+ T cells in alopecia areata. Patients with alopecia areata provided lesional scalp punch biopsies as well as peripheral blood. Isolated RNA was reverse transcribed into cDNA used as the sequencing template. Using immunoSEQ multiplex PCR, the repertoire was profiled, and TCRdb retains in-frame clones only, with some absent. The table lists more than 110,000 clones, roughly 64% of them singletons. The source material was CD4+ T cells sorted from blood, sampled at week 0. This clonotype was sampled from a human donor with alopecia areata.

The CDR3 DNA reads as TGTGCCTGGAGTGGCCAGAATAGCAATCAGCCCCAGCATTTT. It codes for CAWSGQNSNQPQHF. J is TRBJ1-5 and V is TRBV30; no clear D. This CDR3 spans 14 amino acids. V was shortened by 1 base and J by 0 bases, with 7 bases between the two germline ends. Germline CDR1 reads GTSNPN; CDR2 reads SVGIG (reference sequence).